This T cell receptor (beta chain) was obtained from a study of blood T cells in healthy people across ages. Whole-study findings and limits: Lack of knowledge of donor CMV status possibly confounded expanded clonotype changes.

There are 15 residues in the CDR3. Per germline, CDR1 MDHEN and CDR2 SYDVKM. Trimming pared 6 bases from V and 1 base from J, leaving 15 bases between. Combining a sample-barcoded 5' primer with a J-beta primer mix, a second PCR ran for roughly 6 to 11 cycles. Each of the cDNA molecules was tagged by a template-switch adaptor with 12 random nucleotides. TCRdb reprocessed the 5' RACE reads with MiXCR, giving one entry per CDR3 protein. The data show around 1.5 million distinct CDR3 sequences, approximately 59% seen once. Worth noting for this clonotype: Antigen unknown.

Sequencing used blood. This clonotype was sampled from a man between 18 and 29 years old in good health. The rearrangement links TRBV28 to TRBJ2-5; D not resolved. CDR3: CASSPPREIQETQYF. The CDR3 DNA is TGTGCCAGCAGCCCCCCTCGAGAAATCCAAGAGACCCAGTACTTC.